This T cell receptor (beta chain) was identified during a study of T cell repertoires in cytomegalovirus infection. Across the whole study: In public TCR beta signatures, there were indications of both CMV infection and matching HLA type.

TCRdb processed the reads anew with MiXCR; each CDR3 protein has one entry. The table records hundreds of thousands of distinct CDR3 sequences, around a third of them present only once. Comment on this clonotype: As yet, its antigen is unknown.

Trimming at V came to 3 bases and at J to 3 bases, leaving 7 bases not matched to a gene. CDR3 length: 17 residues. CDR1 and CDR2 from the germline V gene are LNHDA and SQIVND (reference sequence). Study observations and caveats: The ex vivo response was dominated by HLA-C-restricted CMV-specific TCR beta clonotypes. Frequencies of public TCR beta families were cumulated, and this identified carriers of CMV plus the relevant HLA.

The material was cultured CD8+ T cells from PBMCs, obtained from culture after CMV antigen stimulation. The J gene is TRBJ2-1, the V gene TRBV19, with 11 bases that match TRBD2. This clonotype was sampled from a human donor in good health (CMV status not recorded). Some clones in this sample may be carry-over from other donors' samples. Written as DNA, the CDR3 is TGTGCCAGTAGTATCCTTCCCGGGACTAGCGGCTACAATGAGCAGTTCTTC. It specifies CASSILPGTSGYNEQFF.